This T cell receptor (beta chain) appears in the sequencing data of a study of T cell responses to AZD1222 COVID-19 vaccine. General study findings and limits: Donor demographics were predominantly white British with a female majority; clonal diversity may be underestimated. Baseline seropositives among AZD1222 recipients totaled only 5 to 7. Across spike, vaccine-associated CD4 TCRs were found, dominant at 160-218 and 743-854. The study reported that nearly half of spike-specific TCRs target unmutated variant regions.

The data were produced by immunoSEQ multiplex PCR, yet TCRdb's version contains in-frame clones alone and is incomplete. The top ten clones hold 26% of a sample with about 96,000 clones, about 90% of them seen once. The CDR3 consists of 13 residues. Trimming stripped 7 bases from V and 4 bases from J, with 11 bases between. CDR1 and CDR2 from the germline V gene are MNHEY and SVGEGT. On this clone: Its antigen remains unidentified.

V is TRBV6-2 or TRBV6-3 and J is TRBJ1-5; D is ambiguous. The source material was peripheral blood, sampled on day 0 of AZD1222 vaccination. The TCR originated in an adult in good health. As DNA, the CDR3 is TGTGCCAGCACCCCTTTCAAGAATCAGCCCCAGCATTTT. Its translation: CASTPFKNQPQHF.